The 13 T cell receptor beta chains given below trace back to one sample, sequenced in a study of blood T cell repertoires in COVID-19. The method was immunoSEQ multiplex PCR; TCRdb's version includes in-frame clones alone and lacks a portion of them. The sample has 55,000 to 75,000 clones, around 82% seen once. The material sequenced was peripheral blood. The receptors derive from a man older than 75 with COVID-19, enrolled during active disease.

The chain joins TRBV7-2 to TRBJ2-2; 14 bases are shared with TRBD2. Germline V CDR1 and CDR2: SGHTA, FQGNSA. Trimming removed 6 bases from V and 4 bases from J; junction bases left unmatched: 4. The CDR3 spans 16 residues. The CDR3 sequence is CASRSGLAGGTGELFF. DNA for the CDR3: TGTGCCAGCAGGTCCGGACTAGCGGGGGGCACCGGGGAGCTGTTTTTT.

The chain uses TRBV4-1 and TRBJ2-7, with a tentative D call TRBD2 (6 bases). The CDR3 is made up of 16 amino acids. V lost 1 base to trimming and J lost 6 bases, with 19 bases between them. Germline CDR1 and CDR2: MGHRA and YSYEKL. CDR3 amino acids: CASSQVDMGLWSEQYF. The CDR3 DNA reads TGCGCCAGCAGCCAAGTCGATATGGGACTTTGGAGCGAGCAGTACTTC.

This chain uses TRBV10-2 with TRBJ1-2, with D perhaps TRBD1 (5 bases). The V gene lost 5 bases and the J gene lost 3 bases, with 7 bases spanning the gap. CDR3 length equals 12 residues. Germline CDR1 WSHSY, CDR2 SAAADI. CDR3 amino acids: CASSQGDYGYTF. CDR3 DNA: TGCGCCAGCAGTCAAGGGGACTATGGCTACACCTTC.

The chain combines TRBV19 with TRBJ2-6; 9 positions agree with TRBD1. The V gene end was trimmed by 4 bases and the J gene end by 0 bases; junction bases not matched to a gene: 10. The germline CDR1 and CDR2 sequences are LNHDA and SQIVND (reference sequence). The CDR3 is made up of 19 amino acids. CDR3 DNA sequence: TGTGCCAGTAGTACTACAGGGGGCGGAGGAATCTCTGGGGCCAACGTCCTGACTTTC. The encoded protein is CASSTTGGGGISGANVLTF.

The chain links TRBV2 to TRBJ1-2; 7 bases map to TRBD1. The CDR3 consists of 16 residues. The J segment lost 3 bases and the V segment lost 8 bases, leaving 15 bases of the junction unmatched. Germline V gene sequence: CDR1 SNHLY, CDR2 FYNNEI. The DNA for the CDR3 is TGTGCCAGCCCCACCCTCCGGGACAGAGGGGACTATGGCTACACCTTC. Translating gives CASPTLRDRGDYGYTF.

This chain joins TRBV2 and TRBJ1-6; 7 bases are shared with TRBD1. With V trimmed by 8 bases and J by 4 bases, 8 bases remained unmatched. This CDR3 contains 15 residues. Germline V gives CDR1 SNHLY, CDR2 FYNNEI. This CDR3 is CASHPEGQYNSPLHF. The CDR3 DNA is TGTGCCAGCCACCCGGAGGGACAGTATAATTCACCCCTCCACTTT.

This clone is a singleton in its sample. The V and J genes are TRBV5-4 and TRBJ2-7; D is uncertain. Trimming shortened V by 3 bases and J by 2 bases, and 12 bases separated the two germline ends. Germline values: CDR1 SGHNT, CDR2 YYREEE (reference sequence). The CDR3 totals 14 residues. The CDR3 region has the DNA TGTGCCAGCAGCTCCCGCATAGAACCCTACGAGCAGTACTTC. This encodes CASSSRIEPYEQYF.

The chain is built from TRBV7-9 and TRBJ1-5; TRBD1 matches at 7 bases. Unmatched junction bases numbered 4, after V lost 1 base and J lost 7 bases. CDR3 length equals 14 residues. Germline CDR1 reads SEHNR; CDR2 reads FQNEAQ (reference sequence). CDR3: CASSLGGGPQPQHF. DNA of the CDR3: TGTGCCAGCAGCTTAGGAGGGGGCCCGCAGCCCCAGCATTTT.

The V gene is TRBV6-5, the J gene TRBJ1-2; unclear D gene. This CDR3 region has 14 residues. The germline gives CDR1 MNHEY, CDR2 SVGAGI. The ends were cut back, 4 bases at V and 8 bases at J, with 17 bases in the middle. CDR3 protein: CASSSIPTAGGYTF. CDR3 DNA sequence: TGTGCCAGCAGTTCAATACCGACCGCCGGGGGCTACACCTTC.

The CDR3 is CASSEWGQTNTGELFF. The CDR3 coding sequence is TGTGCCAGCAGTGAATGGGGACAGACGAACACCGGGGAGCTGTTTTTT. The rearrangement uses TRBV25-1 and TRBJ2-2; 7 nucleotides agree with TRBD1. The CDR3 spans 16 residues. The germline CDR1 and CDR2 sequences are MGHDK and SYGVNS. V lost 1 base, J lost 0 bases, and 2 bases stayed unmatched.

The chain carries TRBV4-3 and TRBJ2-7; D unclear. V was pared by 4 bases and J by 2 bases, with 9 bases between. Per germline, CDR1 LGHNA and CDR2 YSLEER. CDR3 length equals 13 residues. This chain's CDR3 is CASSRQVPYEQYF. The CDR3 DNA reads as TGCGCCAGCAGCCGCCAGGTTCCCTACGAGCAGTACTTC.

This chain links TRBV10-3 with TRBJ2-6; D gene uncertain. Germline CDR1 ENHRY, CDR2 SYGVKD. This CDR3 is 19 amino acids long. The V gene lost 7 bases and the J gene lost 2 bases, with 24 bases spanning the gap. The CDR3 bases are TGTGCCATCAAAGCTGGCCCTTATCTATCTGGAGCTGGGGCCAACGTCCTGACTTTC. This sequence encodes CAIKAGPYLSGAGANVLTF.

J is TRBJ2-1 and V is TRBV7-2; a weak D match, TRBD2 (6 bases). This CDR3 spans 16 amino acids. Deletions cut 4 bases from V and 3 bases from J, with 16 bases between. Germline CDR1 and CDR2: SGHTA and FQGNSA. The CDR3 region is CASSSTGRLDYNEQFF. As DNA, the CDR3 is TGTGCCAGCAGCTCGACCGGGAGATTGGACTACAATGAGCAGTTCTTC.